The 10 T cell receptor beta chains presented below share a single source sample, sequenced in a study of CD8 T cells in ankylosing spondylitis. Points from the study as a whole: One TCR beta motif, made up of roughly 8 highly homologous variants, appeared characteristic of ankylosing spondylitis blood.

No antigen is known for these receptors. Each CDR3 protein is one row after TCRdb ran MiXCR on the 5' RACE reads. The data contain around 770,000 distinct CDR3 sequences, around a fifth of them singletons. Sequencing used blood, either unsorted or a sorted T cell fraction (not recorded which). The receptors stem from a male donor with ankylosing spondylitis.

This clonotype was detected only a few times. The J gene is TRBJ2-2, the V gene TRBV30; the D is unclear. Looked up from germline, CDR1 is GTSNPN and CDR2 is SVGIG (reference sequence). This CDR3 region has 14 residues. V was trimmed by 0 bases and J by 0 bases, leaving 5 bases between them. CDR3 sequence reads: CAWSVRPNTGELFF. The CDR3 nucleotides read TGTGCCTGGAGTGTACGTCCGAACACCGGGGAGCTGTTTTTT.

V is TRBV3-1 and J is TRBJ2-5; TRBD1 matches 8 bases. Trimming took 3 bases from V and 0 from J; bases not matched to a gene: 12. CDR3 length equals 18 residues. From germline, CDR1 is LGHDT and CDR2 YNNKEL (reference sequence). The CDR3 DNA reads TGTGCCAGCAGCCACCTGACAGGGGCCGACCTGTACCAAGAGACCCAGTACTTC. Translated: CASSHLTGADLYQETQYF.

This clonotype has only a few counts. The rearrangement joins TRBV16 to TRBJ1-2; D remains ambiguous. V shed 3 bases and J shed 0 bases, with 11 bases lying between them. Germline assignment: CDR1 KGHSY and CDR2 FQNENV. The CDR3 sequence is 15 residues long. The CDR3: CASSQETLPNYGYTF. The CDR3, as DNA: TGTGCCAGCAGCCAGGAGACACTCCCTAACTATGGCTACACCTTC.

CDR3 nucleotides: TGCAGTGCCAACACCGGGACAGGGGTCGAGCAGTACTTC. Protein sequence: CSANTGTGVEQYF. The chain carries TRBV20-1 and TRBJ2-7, with 10 positions matching TRBD1. This CDR3 comprises 13 residues. Trimming at V came to 6 bases and at J to 6 bases, leaving 8 bases not matched to a gene. From germline, CDR1 is DFQATT and CDR2 SNEGSKA (reference sequence).

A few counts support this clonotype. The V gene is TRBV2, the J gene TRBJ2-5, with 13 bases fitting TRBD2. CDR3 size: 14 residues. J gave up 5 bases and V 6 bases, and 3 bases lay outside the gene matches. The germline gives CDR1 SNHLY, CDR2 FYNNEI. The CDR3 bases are TGTGCCAGCAGAGGGGGACTAGCGGGGGAGACCCAGTACTTC. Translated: CASRGGLAGETQYF.

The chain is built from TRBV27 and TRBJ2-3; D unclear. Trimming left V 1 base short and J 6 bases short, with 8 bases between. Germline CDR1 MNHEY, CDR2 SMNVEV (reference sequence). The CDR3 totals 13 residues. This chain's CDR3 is CASSLFTADTQYF. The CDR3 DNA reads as TGTGCCAGCAGTTTATTCACAGCGGATACGCAGTATTTT.

The CDR3, as DNA: TGTGCCAGCAGTGAAGCTGGCAGTCCTCCCTATGGCTACACCTTC. This sequence encodes CASSEAGSPPYGYTF. The chain combines TRBV6-1 with TRBJ1-2; D unresolved. CDR1 is MNHNS and CDR2 is SASEGT in the germline V gene. CDR3 length equals 15 residues. V was cut by 0 bases and J by 4 bases, with 12 bases left in between.

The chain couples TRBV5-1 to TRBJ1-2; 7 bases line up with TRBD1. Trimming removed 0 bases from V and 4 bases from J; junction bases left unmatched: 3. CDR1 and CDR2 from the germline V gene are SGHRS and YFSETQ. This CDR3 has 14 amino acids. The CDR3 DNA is TGCGCCAGCAGCTTGGGCGGGACAGCCTATGGCTACACCTTC. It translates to CASSLGGTAYGYTF. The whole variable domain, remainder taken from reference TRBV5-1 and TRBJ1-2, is KAGVTQTPRYLIKTRGQQVTLSCSPISGHRSVSWYQQTPGQGLQFLFEYFSETQRNKGNFPGRFSGRQFSNSRSEMNVSTLELGDSALYLCASSLGGTAYGYTFGSGTRLTVV.

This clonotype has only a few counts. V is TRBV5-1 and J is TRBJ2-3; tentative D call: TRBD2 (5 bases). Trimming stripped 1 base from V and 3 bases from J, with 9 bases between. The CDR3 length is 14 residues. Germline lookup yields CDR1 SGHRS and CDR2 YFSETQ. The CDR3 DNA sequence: TGCGCCAGCAGCTTGTTCGGGGAAACAGATACGCAGTATTTT. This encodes CASSLFGETDTQYF.

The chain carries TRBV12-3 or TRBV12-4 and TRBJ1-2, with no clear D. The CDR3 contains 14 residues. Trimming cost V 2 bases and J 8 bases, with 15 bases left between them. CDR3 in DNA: TGTGCCAGCAGTTTAAGGGCAGGCCCTGCAGGCTACACCTTC. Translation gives CASSLRAGPAGYTF.